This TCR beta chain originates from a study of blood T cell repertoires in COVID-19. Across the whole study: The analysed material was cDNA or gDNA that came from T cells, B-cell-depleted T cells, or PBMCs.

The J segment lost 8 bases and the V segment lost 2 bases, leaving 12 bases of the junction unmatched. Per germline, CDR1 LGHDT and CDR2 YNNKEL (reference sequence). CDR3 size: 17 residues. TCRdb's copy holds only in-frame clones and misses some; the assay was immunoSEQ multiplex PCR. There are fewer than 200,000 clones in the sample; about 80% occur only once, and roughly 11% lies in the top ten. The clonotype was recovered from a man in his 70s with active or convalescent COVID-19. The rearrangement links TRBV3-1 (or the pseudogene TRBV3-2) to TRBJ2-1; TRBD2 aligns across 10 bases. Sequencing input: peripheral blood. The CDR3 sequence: CASSQRVAGGSFYEQFF. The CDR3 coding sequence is TGTGCCAGCAGCCAAAGGGTAGCGGGAGGAAGTTTTTATGAGCAGTTCTTC.